The clone carrying this T cell receptor (beta chain) was counted at least ten times. Its specificity is unknown. This specimen belongs to a study of T cells in Graves' hyperthyroidism and ophthalmopathy. The study's findings and limits: Ophthalmopathy and stable hyperthyroidism were separated by a 13 V-J model.

What was amplified from RNA transcripts were TCR beta CDR3 regions. The study used the HTBI primer set for a first-round RT-PCR of the TCR CDR3. TCRdb itself ran the multiplex PCR reads through MiXCR, one entry per CDR3 protein. The sample holds around 380,000 distinct CDR3 sequences, 13% seen once. There are 13 residues in the CDR3. V gave up 4 bases and J gave up 5 bases; unmatched junction bases: 4. Thyroid ultrasound, orbital computed tomography, clinical symptoms, and serum thyroxine and TRAb underpinned diagnoses. The TCR sequence derives from a man aged 25 to 40 with Graves' hyperthyroidism that later progressed to Graves' ophthalmopathy. What was sequenced was blood. V is TRBV12-3 or TRBV12-4 and J is TRBJ2-7, with 8 positions matching TRBD1. CDR3 sequence (DNA): TGTGCCAGCAGTTCCGGGACAGGTCACGAGCAGTACTTC. Its translation is CASSSGTGHEQYF.